This T cell receptor beta chain was identified in a study of blood T cell repertoires in COVID-19. The CDR3 length is 15 residues. Per germline, CDR1 DFQATT and CDR2 SNEGSKA (reference sequence). V lost 3 bases to trimming and J lost 2 bases; unmatched junction nucleotides: 7. Some clones are missing from TCRdb's copy, which holds only in-frame ones; the method was immunoSEQ multiplex PCR. The sample contains 230,000 or so clones, roughly 85% of which appear only once. The chain is built from TRBV20-1 and TRBJ1-5; 7 nucleotides match TRBD1. The sequencing input was PBMCs or T cells enriched from blood (not recorded which). The sequence was obtained from a woman aged 45-60 years who had been exposed to COVID-19. The DNA of the CDR3 is TGCAGTGCTAGTCCTACAGGGGTGGGCAATCAGCCCCAGCATTTT. Translation gives CSASPTGVGNQPQHF.